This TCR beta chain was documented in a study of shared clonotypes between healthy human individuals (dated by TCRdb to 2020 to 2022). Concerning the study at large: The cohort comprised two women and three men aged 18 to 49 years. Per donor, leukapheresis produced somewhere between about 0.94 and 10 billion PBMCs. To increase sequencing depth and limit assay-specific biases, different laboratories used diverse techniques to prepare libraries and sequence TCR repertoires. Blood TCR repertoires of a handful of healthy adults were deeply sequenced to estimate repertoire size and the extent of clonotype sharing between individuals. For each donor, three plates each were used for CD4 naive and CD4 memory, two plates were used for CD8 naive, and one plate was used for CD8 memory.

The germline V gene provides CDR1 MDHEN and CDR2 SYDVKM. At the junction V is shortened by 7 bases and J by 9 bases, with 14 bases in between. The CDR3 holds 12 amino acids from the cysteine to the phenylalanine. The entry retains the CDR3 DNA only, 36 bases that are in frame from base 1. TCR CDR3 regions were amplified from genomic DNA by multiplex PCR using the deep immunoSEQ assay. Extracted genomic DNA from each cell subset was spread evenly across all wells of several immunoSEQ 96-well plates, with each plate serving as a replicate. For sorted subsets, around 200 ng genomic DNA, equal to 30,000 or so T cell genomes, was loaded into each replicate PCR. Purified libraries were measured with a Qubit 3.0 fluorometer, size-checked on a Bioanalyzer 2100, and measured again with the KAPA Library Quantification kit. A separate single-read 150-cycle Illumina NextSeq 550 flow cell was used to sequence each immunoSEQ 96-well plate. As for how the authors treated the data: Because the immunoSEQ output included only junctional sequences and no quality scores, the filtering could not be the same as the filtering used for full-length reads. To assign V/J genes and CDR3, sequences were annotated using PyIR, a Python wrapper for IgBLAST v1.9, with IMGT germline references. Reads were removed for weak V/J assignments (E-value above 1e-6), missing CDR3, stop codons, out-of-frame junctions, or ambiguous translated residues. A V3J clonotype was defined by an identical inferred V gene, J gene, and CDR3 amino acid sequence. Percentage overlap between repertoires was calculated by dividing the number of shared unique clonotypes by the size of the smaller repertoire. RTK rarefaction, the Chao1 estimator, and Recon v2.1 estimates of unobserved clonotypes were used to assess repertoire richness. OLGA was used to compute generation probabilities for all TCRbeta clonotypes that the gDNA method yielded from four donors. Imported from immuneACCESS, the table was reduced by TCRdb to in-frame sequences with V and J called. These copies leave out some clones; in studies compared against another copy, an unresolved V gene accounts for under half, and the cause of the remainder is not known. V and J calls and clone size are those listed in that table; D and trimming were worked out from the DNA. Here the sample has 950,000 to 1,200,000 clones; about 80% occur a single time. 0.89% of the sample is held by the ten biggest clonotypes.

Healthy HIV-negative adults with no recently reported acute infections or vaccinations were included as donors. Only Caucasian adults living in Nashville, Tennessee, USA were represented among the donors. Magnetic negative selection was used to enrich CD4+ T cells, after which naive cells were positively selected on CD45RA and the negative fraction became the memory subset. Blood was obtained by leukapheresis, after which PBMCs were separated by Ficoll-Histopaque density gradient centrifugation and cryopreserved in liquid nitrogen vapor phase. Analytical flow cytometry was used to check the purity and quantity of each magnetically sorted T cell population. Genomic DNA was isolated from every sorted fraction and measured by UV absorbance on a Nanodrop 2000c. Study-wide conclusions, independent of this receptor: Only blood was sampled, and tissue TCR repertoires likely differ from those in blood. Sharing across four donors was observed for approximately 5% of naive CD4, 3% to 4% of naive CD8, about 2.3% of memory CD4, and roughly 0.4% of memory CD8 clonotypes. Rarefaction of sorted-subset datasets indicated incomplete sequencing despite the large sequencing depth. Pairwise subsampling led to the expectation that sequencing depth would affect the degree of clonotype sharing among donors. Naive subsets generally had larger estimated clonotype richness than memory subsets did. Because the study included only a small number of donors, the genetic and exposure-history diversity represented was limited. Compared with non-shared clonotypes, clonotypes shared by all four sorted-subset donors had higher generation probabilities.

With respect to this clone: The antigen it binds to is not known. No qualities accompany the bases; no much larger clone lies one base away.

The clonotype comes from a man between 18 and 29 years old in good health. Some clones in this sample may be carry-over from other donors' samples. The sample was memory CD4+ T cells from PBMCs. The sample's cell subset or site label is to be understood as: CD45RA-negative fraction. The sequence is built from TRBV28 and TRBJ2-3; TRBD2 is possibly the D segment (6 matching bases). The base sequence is TGTGCCAGCACTGGGACTGCAAAGACGCAGTATTTT. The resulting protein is CASTGTAKTQYF. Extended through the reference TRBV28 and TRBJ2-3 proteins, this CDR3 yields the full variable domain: DVKVTQSSRYLVKRTGEKVFLECVQDMDHENMFWYRQDPGLGLRLIYFSYDVKMKEKGDIPEGYSVSREKKERFSLILESASTNQTSMYLCASTGTAKTQYFGPGTRLTVL.